This TCR beta chain was sequenced for a study of beta chain features in type 1 diabetes. Study-level results: cDNA-based reads could over-represent cells with high TCR expression.

The study reverse transcribed the entire isolated RNA, so it sequenced expressed TCRB transcripts. TCRdb's copy holds only in-frame clones and misses some; the assay was immunoSEQ multiplex PCR. The profile shows about 350,000 clones, around 19% of them singletons. Trimming took 4 bases from V and 6 from J; bases not matched to a gene: 6. From germline, CDR1 is GTSNPN and CDR2 SVGIG (reference sequence). The CDR3 covers 14 residues. This clone has just a few counts. Its specificity is unknown. The chain recombines TRBV30 with TRBJ2-3; TRBD2 aligns across 11 bases. The TCR was taken from a woman in her late teens or twenties in good health. Sequenced: naive CD4+ T cells from blood. The chain's CDR3 is CAWTPGLADDTQYF. The DNA for the CDR3 is TGTGCCTGGACTCCGGGACTAGCGGACGATACGCAGTATTTT.